The sequence of this TCR beta chain was determined in a study of human T cells and chemical hapten exposure. Study in general: Diphenylcyclopropenone was administered weekly to the scalp of patients throughout the roughly 25-week study.

Time point meaning: patch test 2, 6 weeks after DPC sensitization. Indicated treatment: therapeutic diphenylcyclopropenone sensitization with weekly scalp DPC. Via MiXCR, TCRdb re-called the RACE reads, giving one row per CDR3 protein. The table shows about 140,000 distinct CDR3 sequences, with around 11% occurring only once. The CDR3 runs to 15 residues. CDR1 and CDR2 from the germline V gene are LNHDA and SQIVND (reference sequence). V lost 1 base to trimming and J lost 1 base, with 9 bases between them. In its sample, this clonotype was seen many times. The source was whole blood, collected in connection with sensitization to the hapten diphenylcyclopropenone (DPC). This sequence originates from a woman in her forties or fifties with alopecia areata. Some clones in this sample may be carry-over from other donors' samples. V usage is TRBV19 and J usage is TRBJ2-3; D is unclear. CDR3 sequence reads: CASSIAWVGTDTQYF. CDR3 coding DNA: TGTGCCAGTAGTATAGCATGGGTCGGCACAGATACGCAGTATTTT.